This TCR beta chain emerged from a study of glioma-infiltrating T cells after dendritic cell vaccination. Whole-study context: Treatment, given 2003 to 2012, was autologous tumor lysate-pulsed dendritic cell vaccination. Dendritic cells derived from monocytes and pulsed with autologous tumor lysate formed the vaccine.

The PCR used 60 V beta and 13 J beta primers. Some clones are missing from TCRdb's copy, which holds only in-frame ones; the method was immunoSEQ multiplex PCR. The sample lists about 82,000 clones, around 83% occurring once. Trimming at V came to 3 bases and at J to 6 bases, leaving 2 bases not matched to a gene. The CDR3 has 12 residues. Germline CDR1 is SGHTA and CDR2 is FQGNSA. Time point of the sample: after dendritic cell vaccination, including at tumor progression/relapse. PBMC sampling occurred before vaccination, two weeks after the third dose, and at progression. The TCR sequence derives from a human donor with glioblastoma. Sequenced here: blood, sampled after dendritic cell vaccination. V gene TRBV7-2 combines with J gene TRBJ2-7; 7 bases agree with TRBD1. CDR3 protein: CASSFWDSEQYF. In DNA form, the CDR3 reads TGTGCCAGCAGCTTTTGGGACAGCGAGCAGTACTTC.